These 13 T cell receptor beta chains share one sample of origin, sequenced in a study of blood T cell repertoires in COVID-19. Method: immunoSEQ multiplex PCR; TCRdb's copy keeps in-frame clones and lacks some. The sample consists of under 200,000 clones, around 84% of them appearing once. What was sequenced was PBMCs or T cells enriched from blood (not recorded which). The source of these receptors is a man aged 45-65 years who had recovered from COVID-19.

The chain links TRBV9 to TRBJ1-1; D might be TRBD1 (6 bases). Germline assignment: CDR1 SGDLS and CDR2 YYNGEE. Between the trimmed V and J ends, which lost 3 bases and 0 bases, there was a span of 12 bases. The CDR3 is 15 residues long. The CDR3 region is CASSALGQLNTEAFF. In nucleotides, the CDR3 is TGTGCCAGCAGCGCCCTTGGACAGTTGAACACTGAAGCTTTCTTT.

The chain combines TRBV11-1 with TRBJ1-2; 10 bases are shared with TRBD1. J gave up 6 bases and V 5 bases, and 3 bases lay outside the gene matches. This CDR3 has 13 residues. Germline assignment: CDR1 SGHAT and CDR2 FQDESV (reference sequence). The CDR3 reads CASSPGQGDGYTF. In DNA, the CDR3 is TGTGCCAGCAGCCCTGGACAGGGGGATGGCTACACCTTC.

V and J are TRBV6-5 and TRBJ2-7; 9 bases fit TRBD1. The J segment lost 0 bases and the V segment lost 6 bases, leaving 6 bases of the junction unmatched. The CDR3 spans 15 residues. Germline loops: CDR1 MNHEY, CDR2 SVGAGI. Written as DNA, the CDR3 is TGTGCCAGCAGACCACAGGGGGCGGGCTCCTACGAGCAGTACTTC. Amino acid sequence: CASRPQGAGSYEQYF.

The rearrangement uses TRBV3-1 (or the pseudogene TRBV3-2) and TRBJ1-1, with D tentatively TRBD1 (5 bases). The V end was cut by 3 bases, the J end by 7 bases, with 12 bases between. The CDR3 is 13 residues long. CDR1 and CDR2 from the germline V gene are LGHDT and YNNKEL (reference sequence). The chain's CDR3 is CASSHPRASEAFF. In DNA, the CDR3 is TGTGCCAGCAGCCACCCCAGGGCCAGTGAAGCTTTCTTT.

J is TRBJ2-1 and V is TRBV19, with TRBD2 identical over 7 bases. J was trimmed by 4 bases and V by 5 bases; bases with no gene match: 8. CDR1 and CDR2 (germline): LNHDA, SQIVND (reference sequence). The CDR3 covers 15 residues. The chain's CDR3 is CASSSTPGGYNEQFF. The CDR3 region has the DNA TGTGCCAGTAGTTCGACCCCCGGGGGGTACAATGAGCAGTTCTTC.

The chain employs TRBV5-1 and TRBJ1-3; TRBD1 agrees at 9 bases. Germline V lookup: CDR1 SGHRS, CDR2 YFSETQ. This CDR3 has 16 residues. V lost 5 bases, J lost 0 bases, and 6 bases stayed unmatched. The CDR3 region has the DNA TGCGCCAGCAGACCACAGGGGGCCTCCTCTGGAAACACCATATATTTT. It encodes CASRPQGASSGNTIYF. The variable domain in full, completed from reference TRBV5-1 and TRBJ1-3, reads KAGVTQTPRYLIKTRGQQVTLSCSPISGHRSVSWYQQTPGQGLQFLFEYFSETQRNKGNFPGRFSGRQFSNSRSEMNVSTLELGDSALYLCASRPQGASSGNTIYFGEGSWLTVV.

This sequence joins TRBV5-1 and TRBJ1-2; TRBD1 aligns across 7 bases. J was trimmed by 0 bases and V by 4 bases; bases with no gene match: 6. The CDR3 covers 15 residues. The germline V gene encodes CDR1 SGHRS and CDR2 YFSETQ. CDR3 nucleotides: TGCGCCAGCAGCCCGCAGGGGGACTCTAACTATGGCTACACCTTC. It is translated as CASSPQGDSNYGYTF.

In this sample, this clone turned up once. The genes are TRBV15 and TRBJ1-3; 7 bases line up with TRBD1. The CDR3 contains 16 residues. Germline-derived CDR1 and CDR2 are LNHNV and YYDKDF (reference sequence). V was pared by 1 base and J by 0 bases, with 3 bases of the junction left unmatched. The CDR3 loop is CATSRGQGNSGNTIYF. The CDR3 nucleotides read TGTGCCACCAGCAGAGGACAGGGCAACTCTGGAAACACCATATATTTT.

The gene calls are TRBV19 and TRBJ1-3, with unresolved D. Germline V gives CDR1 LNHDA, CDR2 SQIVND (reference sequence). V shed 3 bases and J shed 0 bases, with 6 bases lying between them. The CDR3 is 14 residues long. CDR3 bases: TGTGCCAGTAGTATGTTGAGCTCTGGAAACACCATATATTTT. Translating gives CASSMLSSGNTIYF.

The CDR3 region is CASSLVGAGGTGNTIYF. For the CDR3, the DNA is TGTGCCAGCAGCTTAGTGGGAGCAGGGGGCACTGGAAACACCATATATTTT. This sequence joins TRBV7-2 and TRBJ1-3; 8 nucleotides match TRBD1. V was clipped by 1 base and J by 2 bases; unmatched bases: 7. Germline V lookup: CDR1 SGHTA, CDR2 FQGNSA. The CDR3 consists of 17 residues.

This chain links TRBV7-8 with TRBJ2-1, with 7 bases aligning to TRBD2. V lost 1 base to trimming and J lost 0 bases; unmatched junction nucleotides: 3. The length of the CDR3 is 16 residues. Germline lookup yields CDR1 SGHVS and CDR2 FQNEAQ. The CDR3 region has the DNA TGTGCCAGCAGCTTAGTGCGGGGGAGCTCCTACAATGAGCAGTTCTTC. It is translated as CASSLVRGSSYNEQFF.

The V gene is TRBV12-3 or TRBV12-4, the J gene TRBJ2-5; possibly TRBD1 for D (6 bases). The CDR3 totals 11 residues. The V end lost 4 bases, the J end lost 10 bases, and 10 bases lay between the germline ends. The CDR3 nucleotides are TGTGCCAGCAGTTCCCGGGACAACCAGTACTTC. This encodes CASSSRDNQYF.

Written as DNA, the CDR3 is TGTGCCAGCAGCTTAGCGGCGGGCCCTTACGAGCAGTACTTC. This encodes CASSLAAGPYEQYF. The chain recombines TRBV7-2 with TRBJ2-7; weak D call: TRBD2 (5 bases). Germline V gene lookup returns CDR1 SGHTA and CDR2 FQGNSA. The CDR3 has 14 residues. Trimming removed 0 bases from V and 4 bases from J, with 10 bases in between.